These 21 T cell receptor beta chains were all obtained from the same sample, sequenced in a study of control samples from healthy donors and cancer patients. Generated by immunoSEQ multiplex PCR, the TCRdb table keeps only in-frame clones and is missing some. The profile shows tens of thousands of clones, about 81% of them singletons. Sequenced: PBMCs. These receptors all stem from a man between 65 and 80 years old with lung cancer.

This clone has only one observation. The V and J genes are TRBV7-3 and TRBJ2-1; a possible D gene is TRBD2 (7 bases). The CDR3 sequence is 18 residues long. The germline V gene has CDR1 SGHTA and CDR2 FQGTGA. Trimming pared 8 bases from V and 4 bases from J, leaving 27 bases between. The CDR3 sequence: CASSEPRAGALNYNEQFF. CDR3 in DNA: TGTGCCAGCTCCGAACCGCGGGCGGGGGCGCTGAATTACAATGAGCAGTTCTTC.

This clone was counted between two and nine times. The V call is TRBV19, the J call TRBJ1-5; D remains ambiguous. Germline V gene data show CDR1 as LNHDA and CDR2 as SQIVND (reference sequence). The CDR3 contains 14 residues. Trimming left V 7 bases short and J 9 bases short, with 19 bases between. DNA for the CDR3: TGTGCCAGTACCCTGAGAGCTTCCAGGAGGCCCCAGCATTTT. Translating gives CASTLRASRRPQHF.

The chain employs TRBV2 and TRBJ2-5, with D perhaps TRBD1 or TRBD2 (5 bases each). The DNA end is more similar to TRBJ2-7, so the J call may be wrong. The CDR3 is 14 residues long. CDR1 and CDR2 from the germline V gene are SNHLY and FYNNEI. In DNA form, the CDR3 reads TGTGCCAGCATGATTGAGGGGCGACGGGACGAGCAGTACTTC. Its protein is CASMIEGRRDEQYF.

This chain links TRBV7-8 with TRBJ1-3; no firm D call. The germline V gene has CDR1 SGHVS and CDR2 FQNEAQ. The CDR3 loop spans 16 amino acids. V lost 4 bases and J 0 bases, leaving 13 bases between the germline ends. CDR3 protein: CASSSLFRFSGNTIYF. For the CDR3, the DNA is TGTGCCAGCAGCTCCCTCTTCAGGTTCTCTGGAAACACCATATATTTT. The entire variable domain, with the rest obtained from reference TRBV7-8 and TRBJ1-3, is as follows: GAGVSQSPRYKVAKRGQDVALRCDPISGHVSLFWYQQALGQGPEFLTYFQNEAQLDKSGLPSDRFFAERPEGSVSTLKIQRTQQEDSAVYLCASSSLFRFSGNTIYFGEGSWLTVV.

The V call is TRBV7-6, the J call TRBJ1-3; D unresolved. Germline V gene sequence: CDR1 SGHVS, CDR2 FNYEAQ. Trimming left V 5 bases short and J 3 bases short, with 14 bases between. The CDR3 is 15 residues long. This chain's CDR3 is CASSPRLDGGNTIYF. The CDR3 DNA reads TGTGCCAGCAGCCCACGGTTGGATGGTGGAAACACCATATATTTT.

This clone was seen just once. The V gene is TRBV19, the J gene TRBJ1-5; maybe TRBD1 (6 bases). The V gene's germline CDR1 is LNHDA and CDR2 SQIVND (reference sequence). V lost 3 bases and J 5 bases, leaving 14 bases between the germline ends. The CDR3 extends over 15 amino acids. The chain's CDR3 is CASSMIGGPYQPQHF. As DNA, the CDR3 is TGTGCCAGTAGTATGATTGGGGGGCCCTATCAGCCCCAGCATTTT.

V usage is TRBV19 and J usage is TRBJ2-2, with D perhaps matching TRBD1 (5 bases). The CDR3 extends over 15 amino acids. V was pared by 2 bases and J by 2 bases, with 9 bases between. CDR1 LNHDA and CDR2 SQIVND come from the germline V gene (reference sequence). The CDR3 bases are TGTGCCAGTAGTATATGGGGCAGTAACACCGGGGAGCTGTTTTTT. Its translation: CASSIWGSNTGELFF.

The genes are TRBV6-2 or TRBV6-3 and TRBJ1-5, with TRBD1 identical over 8 bases. This CDR3 is built from 14 residues. Per germline, CDR1 MNHEY and CDR2 SVGEGT. Trimming took 6 bases from V and 6 from J; bases not matched to a gene: 7. The CDR3: CASSITGGGQPQHF. CDR3 nucleotides: TGTGCCAGCAGCATTACAGGGGGTGGTCAGCCCCAGCATTTT.

The chain employs TRBV9 and TRBJ1-6; D gene ambiguous. V lost 2 bases and J lost 11, with 14 bases in between. Germline V gives CDR1 SGDLS, CDR2 YYNGEE. The CDR3 loop spans 14 amino acids. CDR3 amino acids: CASSVSGTDAPLHF. In DNA form, the CDR3 reads TGTGCCAGCAGCGTTTCGGGTACCGACGCACCCCTCCACTTT.

The V and J genes are TRBV6-6 and TRBJ1-1; tentative D call: TRBD1 (5 bases). Germline assignment: CDR1 MNHNY and CDR2 SVGAGI (reference sequence). The V end lost 5 bases, the J end lost 4 bases, and 11 bases lay between the germline ends. The CDR3 has 13 amino acids. The CDR3 nucleotides are TGTGCCAGCAGTAGGGCAGGGAGCACTGAAGCTTTCTTT. Translated, it gives CASSRAGSTEAFF.

The count of this clone is one. J is TRBJ2-1 and V is TRBV7-2, with D uncertain. The germline V gene has CDR1 SGHTA and CDR2 FQGNSA. CDR3 size: 13 residues. V was pared by 1 base and J by 5 bases, with 6 bases between. The CDR3 sequence: CASSLVAHNEQFF. For the CDR3, the DNA is TGTGCCAGCAGCTTAGTCGCCCACAATGAGCAGTTCTTC.

This clone was seen a single time. The genes are TRBV6-5 and TRBJ2-3; 10 bases line up with TRBD2. Germline trimming cut 6 bases from V and 8 bases from J; bases unmatched to any gene: 11. CDR3 length equals 15 residues. The germline gives CDR1 MNHEY, CDR2 SVGAGI. The CDR3 DNA reads TGTGCCAGCAGCAATAGCGGGGGGCTCTCGGGTACGCAGTATTTT. It is translated as CASSNSGGLSGTQYF.

This rearrangement joins TRBV29-1 to TRBJ1-2; possibly TRBD1 for D (5 bases). The CDR3 runs 11 residues. Trimming took 1 base from V and 8 from J, leaving 8 bases between them. Germline CDR1 reads SQVTM; CDR2 reads ANQGSEA. CDR3 sequence (DNA): TGCAGCGTTGAAGGACGGGACGGCTACACCTTC. The encoded protein is CSVEGRDGYTF.

The genes are TRBV5-1 and TRBJ1-2, with D uncertain. This CDR3 region has 13 residues. V gave up 0 bases and J gave up 4 bases, with 7 bases separating them. The germline gives CDR1 SGHRS, CDR2 YFSETQ. The CDR3 nucleotides are TGCGCCAGCAGCTTGGCGGGAAGCTATGGCTACACCTTC. Translating it yields CASSLAGSYGYTF.

This clone was seen just once. J is TRBJ2-1 and V is TRBV5-6; 8 bases line up with TRBD1. V was pared by 4 bases and J by 3 bases, with 6 bases of the junction left unmatched. The CDR3 spans 15 residues. Germline loops: CDR1 SGHDT, CDR2 YYEEEE. DNA for the CDR3: TGTGCCAGCAGCCCGGGACAGGTCGACTACAATGAGCAGTTCTTC. Protein: CASSPGQVDYNEQFF.

This clone was recorded many times. The V gene is TRBV10-3, the J gene TRBJ1-5; 7 nucleotides match TRBD1. Germline assignment: CDR1 ENHRY and CDR2 SYGVKD. This CDR3 has 14 residues. Trimming took 3 bases from V and 7 from J; bases not matched to a gene: 6. The CDR3 protein is CAISDSGGLQPQHF. The CDR3 DNA reads as TGTGCCATCAGTGACTCAGGGGGGTTGCAGCCCCAGCATTTT.

The rearrangement links TRBV6-4 to TRBJ2-3; 11 bases agree with TRBD2. This CDR3 is 16 amino acids long. After removal of 4 bases from V and 4 bases from J, the junction contained 7 bases not matched to a gene. Germline V gene sequence: CDR1 MRHNA, CDR2 SNTAGT. The CDR3 DNA reads TGTGCCAGCAGTGCCGTAGCGGGGGGGCCCGCAGATACGCAGTATTTT. It codes for CASSAVAGGPADTQYF.

CDR3 nucleotide sequence: TGTGCCAGCAGCTTATCAGGGGCTAATCAGCCCCAGCATTTT. Its protein is CASSLSGANQPQHF. V gene TRBV7-2 combines with J gene TRBJ1-5, with a weak D call TRBD1 (6 bases). V was pared by 2 bases and J by 4 bases, with 9 bases between. The CDR3 consists of 14 residues. Germline V gene lookup returns CDR1 SGHTA and CDR2 FQGNSA.

J is TRBJ1-2 and V is TRBV19; 8 positions agree with TRBD1. From germline, CDR1 is LNHDA and CDR2 SQIVND (reference sequence). The CDR3 has 15 residues. The junction had 9 bases not matched to a gene; V was cut back by 3 bases and J by 6 bases. DNA of the CDR3: TGTGCCAGTAGTATCGTCGACAGGGGACGACATGGCTACACCTTC. Protein sequence: CASSIVDRGRHGYTF.

This rearrangement joins TRBV7-3 to TRBJ2-3; D might be TRBD1 (6 bases). Germline-derived CDR1 and CDR2 are SGHTA and FQGTGA. CDR3 length: 16 residues. The germline V and J ends were trimmed by 10 bases and 4 bases, with 24 bases remaining between them. This CDR3 is CANQVGGRDSSDTQYF. The CDR3 DNA sequence: TGTGCCAACCAGGTAGGGGGACGTGACTCCTCAGATACGCAGTATTTT.

J is TRBJ1-1 and V is TRBV5-1; 8 nucleotides agree with TRBD1. Per the germline V gene, CDR1 is SGHRS and CDR2 is YFSETQ. V was clipped by 4 bases and J by 1 base; unmatched bases: 6. The CDR3 sequence is 15 residues long. In DNA, the CDR3 is TGCGCCAGCAGCCCCGCCGGGACAGGGAACACTGAAGCTTTCTTT. Its protein product is CASSPAGTGNTEAFF. The full variable domain, in which reference TRBV5-1 and TRBJ1-1 provide the parts outside the CDR3, is KAGVTQTPRYLIKTRGQQVTLSCSPISGHRSVSWYQQTPGQGLQFLFEYFSETQRNKGNFPGRFSGRQFSNSRSEMNVSTLELGDSALYLCASSPAGTGNTEAFFGQGTRLTVV.